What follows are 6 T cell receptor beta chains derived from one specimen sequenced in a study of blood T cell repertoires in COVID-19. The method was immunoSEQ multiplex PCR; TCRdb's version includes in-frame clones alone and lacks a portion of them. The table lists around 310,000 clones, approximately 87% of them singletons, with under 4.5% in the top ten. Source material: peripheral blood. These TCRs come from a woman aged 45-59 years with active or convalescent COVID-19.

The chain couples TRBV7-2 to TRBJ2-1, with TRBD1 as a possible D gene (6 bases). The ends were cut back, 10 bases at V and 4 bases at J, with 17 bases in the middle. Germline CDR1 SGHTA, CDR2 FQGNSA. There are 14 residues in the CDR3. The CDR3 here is CAIRKPGTYNEQFF. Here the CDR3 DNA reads TGTGCCATCCGAAAGCCCGGGACATACAATGAGCAGTTCTTC.

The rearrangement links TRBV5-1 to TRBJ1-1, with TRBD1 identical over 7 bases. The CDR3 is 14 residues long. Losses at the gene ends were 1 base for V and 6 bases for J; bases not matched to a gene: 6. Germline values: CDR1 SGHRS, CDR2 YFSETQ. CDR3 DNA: TGCGCCAGCAGCTTGTTACAGGGGATTTCTGAAGCTTTCTTT. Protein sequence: CASSLLQGISEAFF.

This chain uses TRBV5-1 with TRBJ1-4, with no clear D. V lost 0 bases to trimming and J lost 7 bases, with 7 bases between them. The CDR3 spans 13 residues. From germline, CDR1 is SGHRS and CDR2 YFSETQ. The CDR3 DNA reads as TGCGCCAGCAGCTTGGGGAGGGCTGAAAAACTGTTTTTT. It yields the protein CASSLGRAEKLFF.

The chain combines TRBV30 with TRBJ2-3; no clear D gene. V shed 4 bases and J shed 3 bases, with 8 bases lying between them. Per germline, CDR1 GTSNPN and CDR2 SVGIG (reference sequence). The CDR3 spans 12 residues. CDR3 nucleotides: TGTGCCTGGAATGGGCCGACAGATACGCAGTATTTT. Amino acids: CAWNGPTDTQYF.

Here the CDR3 DNA reads TGTGCCAGCAGGGGGCAGACAGATACGCAGTATTTT. Translated, it gives CASRGQTDTQYF. The V gene is TRBV27, the J gene TRBJ2-3; TRBD1 might be the D (5 bases). CDR1 and CDR2 (germline): MNHEY, SMNVEV (reference sequence). There are 12 residues in the CDR3. V gave up 6 bases and J gave up 3 bases, with 7 bases separating them.

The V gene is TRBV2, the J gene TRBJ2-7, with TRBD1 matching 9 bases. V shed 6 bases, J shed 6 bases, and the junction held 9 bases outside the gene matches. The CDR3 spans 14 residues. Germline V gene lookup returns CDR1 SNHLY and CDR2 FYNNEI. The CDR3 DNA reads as TGTGCCAGCAGATCGGTACAGGGGGCTTTCGAGCAGTACTTC. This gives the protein CASRSVQGAFEQYF.